These 13 T cell receptor beta chains came from one sample sequenced in a study of human T cells and chemical hapten exposure. Described time point: pre-sensitization, week 0. The treatment denotes: therapeutic diphenylcyclopropenone sensitization with weekly scalp DPC. TCRdb independently ran MiXCR on the RACE reads; one entry per CDR3 protein. This sample carries 95,000 to 150,000 distinct CDR3 sequences, about 13% of them seen once, and the ten largest clones take around 3%. The sample in question was whole blood, obtained in connection with sensitization to the hapten diphenylcyclopropenone (DPC). Receptors were obtained from a woman under 30 with alopecia areata. Some clones in this sample may be carry-over from other donors' samples.

The genes are TRBV7-9 and TRBJ2-6; maybe TRBD1 (5 bases). Germline CDR1 and CDR2: SEHNR and FQNEAQ (reference sequence). The CDR3 spans 16 residues. V was pared by 6 bases and J by 1 base, with 13 bases between. The CDR3 sequence: CASRETDSSGANVLTF. For the CDR3, the DNA is TGTGCCAGCAGGGAGACAGACTCATCTGGGGCCAACGTCCTGACTTTC.

The J gene is TRBJ2-5, the V gene TRBV20-1; D not resolved. The ends were cut back, 0 bases at V and 4 bases at J, with 6 bases in the middle. Germline values: CDR1 DFQATT, CDR2 SNEGSKA (reference sequence). The CDR3 covers 12 residues. Here the CDR3 reads CSAREKRETQYF. For the CDR3, the DNA is TGCAGTGCTAGAGAAAAGCGAGAGACCCAGTACTTC.

The V and J genes are TRBV20-1 and TRBJ2-3; weak D call: TRBD2 (5 bases). CDR3 length equals 15 residues. V was clipped by 0 bases and J by 5 bases, with 15 bases between them. CDR1 and CDR2 (germline): DFQATT, SNEGSKA (reference sequence). CDR3: CSARDSGYMGDTQYF. The CDR3 DNA reads as TGCAGTGCTAGAGATTCGGGATACATGGGAGATACGCAGTATTTT.

The sample holds a few counts of this clonotype. This chain links TRBV4-3 with TRBJ2-4; tentatively, D is TRBD2 (5 bases). V lost 0 bases and J lost 6, with 12 bases in between. This CDR3 contains 15 residues. CDR1 and CDR2 (germline): LGHNA, YSLEER. The DNA for the CDR3 is TGCGCCAGCAGCCAAGACGTGGGAGTTGGAAACATTCAGTACTTC. Translating it yields CASSQDVGVGNIQYF.

The chain employs TRBV5-1 and TRBJ2-5, with D possibly being TRBD1 (6 bases). The ends were cut back, 0 bases at V and 1 base at J, with 10 bases in the middle. This CDR3 region has 15 residues. Germline V gene lookup returns CDR1 SGHRS and CDR2 YFSETQ. The CDR3 is CASSLGTVRQETQYF. The CDR3, as DNA: TGCGCCAGCAGCTTGGGGACAGTACGCCAAGAGACCCAGTACTTC.

This clonotype was detected only a few times. The rearrangement joins TRBV20-1 to TRBJ1-1, with D unresolved. The CDR3 sequence is 12 residues long. V lost 3 bases, J lost 4 bases, and 9 bases lay in between. In germline, CDR1 is DFQATT, CDR2 SNEGSKA (reference sequence). CDR3 region: CSARPLVTEAFF. The CDR3 DNA follows: TGCAGTGCTAGGCCCCTAGTCACTGAAGCTTTCTTT.

The chain employs TRBV6-1 and TRBJ1-5; weak D call: TRBD1 (6 bases). The CDR3 extends over 14 amino acids. Germline-derived CDR1 and CDR2 are MNHNS and SASEGT. Trimming stripped 3 bases from V and 6 bases from J, with 12 bases between. Written as DNA, the CDR3 is TGTGCCAGCAGTGAGTTGGGGGCGGCTCAGCCCCAGCATTTT. It specifies CASSELGAAQPQHF.

V usage is TRBV28 and J usage is TRBJ1-2; 7 nucleotides match TRBD1. Losses at the gene ends were 6 bases for V and 8 bases for J; bases not matched to a gene: 6. The CDR3 sequence is 12 residues long. Germline-derived CDR1 and CDR2 are MDHEN and SYDVKM. The CDR3 region is CASRNRGRGYTF. The CDR3 nucleotides are TGTGCCAGCAGAAACAGGGGTAGGGGCTACACCTTC.

CDR3 in DNA: TGTGCCAGCAGCTTTAGGCAGGGGAGGGATTCACCCCTCCACTTT. Its translation is CASSFRQGRDSPLHF. This chain joins TRBV5-5 and TRBJ1-6; D might be TRBD1 (6 bases). CDR1 SGHKS and CDR2 YYEKEE come from the germline V gene (reference sequence). Deletions cut 2 bases from V and 8 bases from J, with 14 bases between. The CDR3 has 15 residues.

This clonotype was observed at least ten times. The chain uses TRBV7-2 and TRBJ2-7; TRBD2 aligns across 7 bases. From germline, CDR1 is SGHTA and CDR2 FQGNSA. The CDR3 totals 17 residues. The V and J ends lost 1 base and 1 base, in that order; junction bases with no gene match: 10. This chain's CDR3 is CASSLGFAGDVSYEQYF. CDR3 DNA: TGTGCCAGCAGCTTAGGCTTCGCGGGGGACGTATCCTACGAGCAGTACTTC.

This clonotype was seen a handful of times. The rearrangement uses TRBV20-1 and TRBJ2-1; D tentatively fits TRBD1 or TRBD2 (5 bases each). Germline assignment: CDR1 DFQATT and CDR2 SNEGSKA (reference sequence). The CDR3 extends over 16 amino acids. V was shortened by 1 base and J by 7 bases, with 20 bases between the two germline ends. The CDR3 here is CSARASPGQRYNEQFF. The DNA for the CDR3 is TGCAGTGCTAGAGCCTCCCCGGGGCAGAGGTATAATGAGCAGTTCTTC.

The chain combines TRBV11-2 with TRBJ1-2; D gene uncertain. Trimming took off 1 base at V and 7 bases at J, with 10 bases between the two ends. The CDR3 is made up of 13 amino acids. Germline V gene sequence: CDR1 SGHAT, CDR2 FQNNGV. The CDR3 here is CASSLVEGLGYTF. CDR3 nucleotides: TGTGCCAGCAGCTTAGTTGAAGGGCTTGGCTACACCTTC.

The rearrangement uses TRBV20-1 and TRBJ1-2, with TRBD1 matching 8 bases. The CDR3 is 15 amino acids. The germline CDR1 and CDR2 sequences are DFQATT and SNEGSKA (reference sequence). J gave up 4 bases and V 3 bases, and 10 bases lay outside the gene matches. The CDR3 sequence is CSARAAQGVPYGYTF. CDR3 nucleotides: TGCAGTGCTAGGGCGGCACAGGGGGTTCCCTATGGCTACACCTTC.